Presented here are 2 T cell receptor beta chains from one specimen sequenced in a study of beta chain features in type 1 diabetes. Sequenced material consisted of expressed TCRB transcripts (all of the isolated RNA was reverse transcribed). The data were produced by immunoSEQ multiplex PCR, yet TCRdb's version contains in-frame clones alone and is incomplete. The table records approximately 200,000 clones, 9.6% of them present only once. The specimen sequenced was naive CD4+ T cells from blood. These receptors came from a young woman in good health.

The chain is built from TRBV29-1 and TRBJ2-1; 10 nucleotides agree with TRBD1. Per the germline V gene, CDR1 is SQVTM and CDR2 is ANQGSEA. The CDR3 is 15 amino acids. V shed 1 base, J shed 7 bases, and the junction held 7 bases outside the gene matches. The CDR3 loop is CSVEGRGTGENEQFF. For the CDR3, the DNA is TGCAGCGTTGAAGGTCGGGGGACAGGGGAAAATGAGCAGTTCTTC.

This clone was detected only a few times. The chain carries TRBV6-1 and TRBJ2-3; TRBD1 is a possible D gene (5 bases). V shed 4 bases and J shed 2 bases, with 7 bases lying between them. The CDR3 contains 13 residues. Germline CDR1 and CDR2: MNHNS and SASEGT. CDR3 loop: CASSVRATDTQYF. CDR3 bases: TGTGCCAGCAGTGTCAGGGCCACAGATACGCAGTATTTT.